These 13 T cell receptor beta chains originate from one sample sequenced in a study of OX40 agonist ivuxolimab in advanced cancers. Assay: immunoSEQ multiplex PCR; the TCRdb copy retains only in-frame clones and omits some. Among 25,000 to 30,000 clones, roughly 84% were seen once, and the ten largest hold roughly 15%. Sample: CD4+ or CD8+ T cells sorted from blood, taken in a trial of the OX40 agonist ivuxolimab. Every receptor here comes from an adult with an advanced solid tumor such as melanoma, head and neck, liver or kidney cancer.

The genes are TRBV4-3 and TRBJ2-7; 12 nucleotides match TRBD2. The CDR3 consists of 15 residues. CDR1 is LGHNA and CDR2 is YSLEER in the germline V gene. V lost 4 bases and J lost 2; bases outside the gene matches: 3. This CDR3 reads CASSPTSGSPYEQYF. The CDR3 DNA reads as TGCGCCAGCAGCCCGACTAGCGGGAGTCCCTACGAGCAGTACTTC.

V gene TRBV7-9 combines with J gene TRBJ1-4; 7 positions match TRBD1. CDR3 length equals 18 residues. V was clipped by 1 base and J by 8 bases; unmatched bases: 16. Germline loops: CDR1 SEHNR, CDR2 FQNEAQ (reference sequence). CDR3 in DNA: TGTGCCAGCAGCTTAGGCGGATCCTTACAGGGGTCTAGGGAAAAACTGTTTTTT. It encodes CASSLGGSLQGSREKLFF.

This sequence joins TRBV19 and TRBJ2-7, with TRBD1 matching over 7 bases. Germline values: CDR1 LNHDA, CDR2 SQIVND (reference sequence). This CDR3 has 15 amino acids. V trimming: 5 bases; J trimming: 7 bases; junction bases outside the gene matches: 14. The CDR3 nucleotides read TGTGCCAGTAGTCCCCGGGACAGTCCCCCCGGGGAGCAGTACTTC. Translation gives CASSPRDSPPGEQYF.

The chain uses TRBV5-1 and TRBJ2-7; 11 bases line up with TRBD2. The CDR3 covers 15 residues. CDR1 and CDR2 (germline): SGHRS, YFSETQ. The V and J ends lost 5 bases and 3 bases, in that order; junction bases with no gene match: 7. The CDR3 region has the DNA TGCGCCAGCAGGCTCACTAGCGGGAGTAGCTACGAGCAGTACTTC. Encoded protein: CASRLTSGSSYEQYF.

The chain combines TRBV25-1 with TRBJ2-5; D might be TRBD1 (5 bases). V was clipped by 6 bases and J by 3 bases, with 11 bases between them. Germline lookup yields CDR1 MGHDK and CDR2 SYGVNS. CDR3 length: 13 amino acids. As DNA, the CDR3 is TGTGCCAGCAGCCCCCAGGGAAAAGAGACCCAGTACTTC. This sequence encodes CASSPQGKETQYF.

The chain is built from TRBV9 and TRBJ2-1; D ambiguous. V lost 0 bases and J lost 1, with 8 bases in between. This CDR3 has 15 residues. CDR1 is SGDLS, CDR2 YYNGEE, per germline. In nucleotides, the CDR3 is TGTGCCAGCAGCGTAGCTGGGTTGTCCTACAATGAGCAGTTCTTC. Its translation: CASSVAGLSYNEQFF. Drawing the rest from reference TRBV9 and TRBJ2-1, the complete variable domain is DSGVTQTPKHLITATGQRVTLRCSPRSGDLSVYWYQQSLDQGLQFLIQYYNGEERAKGNILERFSAQQFPDLHSELNLSSLELGDSALYFCASSVAGLSYNEQFFGPGTRLTVL.

The chain is built from TRBV27 and TRBJ2-3; D is undetermined. Deletions cut 0 bases from V and 1 base from J, with 14 bases between. Germline V gives CDR1 MNHEY, CDR2 SMNVEV (reference sequence). CDR3 length: 17 amino acids. The CDR3 DNA follows: TGTGCCAGCAGTTTATCGGGGTTGGTCTTTGGCACAGATACGCAGTATTTT. Translation: CASSLSGLVFGTDTQYF.

This clone was seen a single time. This chain uses TRBV4-1 with TRBJ2-7; perhaps TRBD2 as D (5 bases). Germline assignment: CDR1 MGHRA and CDR2 YSYEKL. With 4 bases removed from V and 4 bases from J, the gap between germline ends came to 17 bases. This CDR3 region has 15 residues. The CDR3 DNA is TGCGCCAGCAGCCGTGGACTGGGCCCTGGTTACGAGCAGTACTTC. It encodes CASSRGLGPGYEQYF.

J is TRBJ1-5 and V is TRBV5-5; tentatively, D is TRBD1 (6 bases). Trimming took 4 bases from V and 6 from J, leaving 20 bases between them. The CDR3 runs to 16 residues. CDR1 and CDR2 (germline): SGHKS, YYEKEE (reference sequence). CDR3 DNA: TGTGCCAGCAGCGCTTATGCAGCAGGGGAAGTTCAGCCCCAGCATTTT. As protein: CASSAYAAGEVQPQHF.

CDR3 in DNA: TGTGCCAGCAGCCAAGTCGACAGTAGCTCCTACAATGAGCAGTTCTTC. Protein: CASSQVDSSSYNEQFF. This chain uses TRBV4-2 with TRBJ2-1; D possibly corresponds to TRBD1 (5 bases). This CDR3 is 16 amino acids long. Trimming cost V 1 base and J 0 bases, with 10 bases left between them. Germline V gene sequence: CDR1 LGHNA, CDR2 YNFKEQ.

This clone was found once. V and J are TRBV29-1 and TRBJ1-2; TRBD1 is a possible D gene (5 bases). This CDR3 region has 13 residues. Germline CDR1 and CDR2: SQVTM and ANQGSEA. Trimming removed 8 bases at V and 4 bases at J, with 17 bases between. The CDR3 loop is CSLGGGESYGYTF. CDR3 in DNA: TGCAGCTTGGGGGGAGGGGAAAGCTATGGCTACACCTTC.

J is TRBJ2-5 and V is TRBV28; D may be TRBD1 (6 bases). Germline V gene lookup returns CDR1 MDHEN and CDR2 SYDVKM. The CDR3 loop spans 14 amino acids. V was shortened by 5 bases and J by 0 bases, with 10 bases between the two germline ends. The CDR3 DNA sequence: TGTGCCAGCAGTCCCGGGACATACCAAGAGACCCAGTACTTC. This sequence encodes CASSPGTYQETQYF.

The chain links TRBV4-2 to TRBJ2-6, with D perhaps TRBD2 (6 bases). Germline-derived CDR1 and CDR2 are LGHNA and YNFKEQ. The length of the CDR3 is 19 residues. V was clipped by 0 bases and J by 2 bases, with 17 bases between them. CDR3 loop: CASSQEGTLSFPGANVLTF. The CDR3 DNA reads as TGTGCCAGCAGCCAAGAGGGGACTCTCTCCTTCCCTGGGGCCAACGTCCTGACTTTC.